The T cell receptor beta chain described here comes from a study of blood T cell repertoires in COVID-19. Study-wide background: Collection of acute and convalescent COVID-19 samples took place in the United States, Italy and Spain. Sources were T cells, B-cell-depleted T cells, or PBMCs; the material itself was cDNA or gDNA.

Participants, about 18 to 95 years old, spanned fewer than 25 US areas. Clones were read by immunoSEQ multiplex PCR, and TCRdb kept only the in-frame ones, dropping some. The table records 300,000 to 400,000 clones, roughly 88% of them present only once. Germline V CDR1 and CDR2: SGHRS, YFSETQ. The CDR3 loop spans 15 amino acids. Unmatched junction bases numbered 8, after V lost 4 bases and J lost 2 bases. Input material: PBMCs or T cells enriched from blood (not recorded which). This TCR derives from a woman aged 30 to 39 with acute COVID-19. This sequence joins TRBV5-1 and TRBJ2-5; 7 bases are shared with TRBD2. The CDR3 reads CASSIQTGGQETQYF. The CDR3 coding sequence is TGCGCCAGCAGCATACAGACGGGAGGACAAGAGACCCAGTACTTC. Full variable domain (missing parts from reference TRBV5-1 and TRBJ2-5): KAGVTQTPRYLIKTRGQQVTLSCSPISGHRSVSWYQQTPGQGLQFLFEYFSETQRNKGNFPGRFSGRQFSNSRSEMNVSTLELGDSALYLCASSIQTGGQETQYFGPGTRLLVL.